The subject of this entry is one TCR beta chain. This sample was included in a study of T cells in Graves' hyperthyroidism and ophthalmopathy. Authors of the study amplified TCR beta CDR3 regions from RNA transcripts. HTBI primers drove first-round RT-PCR of the TCR CDR3. TCRdb used MiXCR to reprocess the multiplex PCR reads, holding one entry per CDR3 protein. This sample yields around 660,000 distinct CDR3 sequences, of which about 45% are seen a single time; about 7.2% belongs to the top ten. The V segment lost 4 bases and the J segment 10 bases; nucleotides outside the gene matches: 10. Per germline, CDR1 MGHRA and CDR2 YSYEKL. There are 15 residues in the CDR3.

The sample comprised peripheral blood or thyroid tissue (not recorded which). This TCR was sampled from an adult man with Graves' disease, either hyperthyroidism or ophthalmopathy (not recorded which). The chain joins TRBV4-1 to TRBJ1-6, with 7 bases that match TRBD1. In DNA form, the CDR3 reads TGCGCCAGCAGCCCTACAGGGGACAGTGGGTCACCCCTCCACTTT. This codes for CASSPTGDSGSPLHF.